These 28 T cell receptor beta chains share one sample of origin, sequenced in a study of Tregs in tolerant kidney transplant recipients. Assay: immunoSEQ multiplex PCR; the TCRdb copy retains only in-frame clones and omits some. In total, the table holds approximately 49,000 clones. The sequenced sample was CD4+ T cells from blood, obtained before the transplant. The receptors were gathered from a human donor who received a combined kidney and bone marrow transplant.

In regard to this clone: Coverage ceases 3 residues before the CDR3 finishes, and the germline J gene fills in the end. V gene TRBV20-1 combines with J gene TRBJ2-7; 13 bases fit TRBD2. The V and J ends lost 5 bases and 5 bases, in that order; junction bases with no gene match: 6. The CDR3 has 14 amino acids. The germline V gene encodes CDR1 DFQATT and CDR2 SNEGSKA (reference sequence). This chain's CDR3 is CSALGTSGVHEQYF. Partial CDR3 DNA: TGCAGTGCTCTAGGGACTAGCGGGGTCCACGAG.

Concerning this clone itself: The CDR3 is cut off 3 residues early in the read; its end comes from the germline J gene. The gene calls are TRBV19 and TRBJ1-1; D is unresolved. The CDR3 covers 12 residues. V gave up 5 bases and J gave up 0 bases, with 4 bases separating them. The V gene's germline CDR1 is LNHDA and CDR2 SQIVND (reference sequence). The sequenced part of the CDR3 DNA is TGTGCCAGTAGTTTCATGAACACTGAA. Translating gives CASSFMNTE. The entire CDR3 is CASSFMNTEAFF.

Comment on this clone: The sequenced fragment ends 3 residues before the CDR3 boundary, so the rest is inferred from the germline J gene. This chain joins TRBV6-2 or TRBV6-3 and TRBJ2-7, with 11 positions matching TRBD1. The CDR3 runs 14 residues. Trimming at V came to 6 bases and at J to 6 bases, leaving 7 bases not matched to a gene. Germline V gene sequence: CDR1 MNHEY, CDR2 SVGEGT. CDR3 residues: CASRRTGGYVEQYF. The part of the CDR3 DNA that was read is TGTGCCAGCAGACGGACAGGGGGCTACGTCGAG.

A note on this clone: The CDR3 is cut off 3 residues early in the read; its end comes from the germline J gene. The genes are TRBV19 and TRBJ2-3, with 8 bases matching TRBD1. This CDR3 comprises 15 residues. With 7 bases clipped from V and 0 bases from J, the junction kept 6 bases outside the gene matches. Germline CDR1 is LNHDA and CDR2 is SQIVND (reference sequence). Incomplete CDR3 DNA: TGTGCCAGTACCCGACAGGGGCGGAGCACAGATACG. It codes for CASTRQGRSTDT. The whole CDR3 protein is CASTRQGRSTDTQYF.

With respect to this clone: The CDR3 goes on 3 residues after the read ends, and that part is filled in from the germline J gene. The chain combines TRBV19 with TRBJ2-3; TRBD2 aligns across 9 bases. Germline assignment: CDR1 LNHDA and CDR2 SQIVND (reference sequence). This CDR3 is built from 14 residues. Trimming removed 5 bases from V and 4 bases from J; junction bases left unmatched: 4. CDR3 sequence reads: CASSFQREADTQYF. The CDR3 DNA, read in part, is TGTGCCAGTAGTTTTCAGCGGGAGGCAGATACG.

Regarding this clone: The read gets to within 3 residues of the CDR3 end, and the germline J gene fills in the rest. The chain joins TRBV20-1 to TRBJ2-7; 11 nucleotides agree with TRBD2. The germline CDR1 and CDR2 sequences are DFQATT and SNEGSKA (reference sequence). The V and J ends lost 6 bases and 2 bases, in that order; junction bases with no gene match: 9. CDR3 length: 15 residues. CDR3 region: CSAVLGTSGTYEQYF. The CDR3 DNA, read in part, is TGCAGTGCCGTCCTAGGGACTAGCGGTACCTACGAG.

The sequenced CDR3 bases are TGTGCCAGCTCACCTTTATCCCCCCAGGGTGGCCAGCCC. Encoded protein: CASSPLSPQGGQP. The full-length CDR3 reads as CASSPLSPQGGQPQHF. V usage is TRBV18 and J usage is TRBJ1-5; tentatively, D is TRBD1 (5 bases). The read finishes 3 residues shy of the CDR3 end, and the germline J gene is used to complete it. Germline-derived CDR1 and CDR2 are KGHSH and LQKENI. Trimming shortened V by 3 bases and J by 7 bases, and 19 bases separated the two germline ends. This CDR3 is 16 amino acids long.

On this clone: Coverage ceases 3 residues before the CDR3 finishes, and the germline J gene fills in the end. The genes are TRBV19 and TRBJ2-2, with 7 positions matching TRBD2. CDR3 length: 19 amino acids. In germline, CDR1 is LNHDA, CDR2 SQIVND (reference sequence). J was trimmed by 3 bases and V by 0 bases; bases with no gene match: 13. The CDR3 sequence: CASSIDSPSLADHTGELFF. The DNA read from the CDR3 is TGTGCCAGTAGTATAGATAGCCCCTCCCTAGCGGATCACACCGGGGAG. Complete variable domain (other parts from reference TRBV19 and TRBJ2-2): DGGITQSPKYLFRKEGQNVTLSCEQNLNHDAMYWYRQDPGQGLRLIYYSQIVNDFQKGDIAEGYSVSREKKESFPLTVTSAQKNPTAFYLCASSIDSPSLADHTGELFFGEGSRLTVL.

CDR3 residues: CSARELRGSGQPQHF. The sequenced CDR3 bases are TGCAGTGCTAGAGAACTCAGGGGGTCTGGTCAGCCC. V gene TRBV20-1 combines with J gene TRBJ1-5; 7 nucleotides align to TRBD1. Read coverage stops 3 residues before the CDR3 terminus; the germline J gene supplies the remainder. The CDR3 runs 15 residues. Germline CDR1 is DFQATT and CDR2 is SNEGSKA (reference sequence). With 0 bases clipped from V and 6 bases from J, the junction kept 8 bases outside the gene matches.

In regard to this clone: Coverage ceases 3 residues before the CDR3 finishes, and the germline J gene fills in the end. The rearrangement joins TRBV7-9 to TRBJ2-5; 10 nucleotides match TRBD1. The CDR3 has 13 residues. With V trimmed by 11 bases and J by 4 bases, 7 bases remained unmatched. CDR1 is SEHNR and CDR2 is FQNEAQ in the germline V gene (reference sequence). CDR3 bases read: TGTGCCGGCGGGACAGGGGTAGGAGAGACC. Amino acids: CAGGTGVGET. The full CDR3 reads CAGGTGVGETQYF.

Worth noting for this clone: The DNA ends 3 residues before the CDR3 does, and the rest of the CDR3 is filled in from the germline J gene. This rearrangement joins TRBV11-3 to TRBJ2-2, with 7 bases aligning to TRBD1. V shed 5 bases, J shed 6 bases, and the junction held 9 bases outside the gene matches. From germline, CDR1 is SGHNT and CDR2 YENEEA. CDR3 size: 15 residues. This CDR3 is CASSRTGELAGELFF. CDR3 DNA, as far as it was read: TGTGCCAGCAGCCGGACAGGAGAATTGGCCGGGGAG.

A word on this clone: The read stops 3 residues short of the end of the CDR3; the missing end is completed from the germline J gene. The rearrangement links TRBV20-1 to TRBJ2-1, with D hard to call. Germline V gives CDR1 DFQATT, CDR2 SNEGSKA (reference sequence). Trimming pared 0 bases from V and 6 bases from J, leaving 6 bases between. CDR3 length: 12 amino acids. The covered CDR3 bases are TGCAGTGCTAGAGACTACGCCAATGAG. This encodes CSARDYANE. Given in full, the CDR3 is CSARDYANEQFF.

A remark on this clone: The CDR3 goes on 3 residues after the read ends, and that part is filled in from the germline J gene. The chain is built from TRBV19 and TRBJ1-2, with 9 bases matching TRBD1. This CDR3 spans 16 amino acids. In germline, CDR1 is LNHDA, CDR2 SQIVND (reference sequence). The junction had 18 bases not matched to a gene; V was cut back by 9 bases and J by 7 bases. The CDR3 here is CASGRGQGFGLIGYTF. The sequenced CDR3 bases are TGTGCCAGCGGGCGCGGACAGGGGTTTGGACTTATTGGC.

Remarks on this clone: The CDR3 end falls 3 residues outside the read, so it is completed with the germline J gene. The chain has TRBV20-1 and TRBJ2-5; the D gene is possibly TRBD2 (7 bases). V lost 5 bases and J lost 4, with 20 bases in between. Germline V CDR1 and CDR2: DFQATT, SNEGSKA (reference sequence). The CDR3 is made up of 15 amino acids. Incomplete CDR3 DNA: TGCAGTGCTGACGGGGCAGGGGAGGGTGGAGAGACC. Protein product: CSADGAGEGGET. The CDR3 as a whole reads CSADGAGEGGETQYF.

Of note for this clone: The observed sequence ends 3 residues before the CDR3 terminus, with the missing tail filled in from the germline J gene. This chain links TRBV30 with TRBJ2-3; 9 nucleotides agree with TRBD2. This CDR3 region has 15 residues. V gave up 5 bases and J gave up 4 bases; unmatched junction bases: 10. Germline CDR1 and CDR2: GTSNPN and SVGIG (reference sequence). The covered CDR3 bases are TGTGCCTGGGGCCTAGCGGGAAGAGGCGCAGATACG. Its protein is CAWGLAGRGADT. The whole CDR3 sequence reads CAWGLAGRGADTQYF.

Concerning this clone itself: From the germline J gene comes the end of the CDR3, since the read stops 3 residues before it. The V and J genes are TRBV5-1 and TRBJ2-5; D is undetermined. The CDR3 sequence is 16 residues long. Per the germline V gene, CDR1 is SGHRS and CDR2 is YFSETQ. Between the trimmed V and J ends, which lost 2 bases and 5 bases, there was a span of 19 bases. Partial CDR3 DNA: TGCGCCAGCAGCTTCGGAGTTTCCCTAGGTACGGAGACC. This encodes CASSFGVSLGTET. The whole CDR3 sequence reads CASSFGVSLGTETQYF.

On this clone: At one boundary the junction diverges from the germline segment, which might be a read error. The read terminates 3 residues before the CDR3 end, so the remaining end is supplied by the germline J gene. J is TRBJ2-3 and V is TRBV7-7; D remains unclear. This CDR3 comprises 13 residues. Per germline, CDR1 SSHAT and CDR2 FNYEAQ (reference sequence). CDR3 residues: CASSFYRTDTQYF. Incomplete CDR3 DNA: TGTGCTAGCAGCTTTTATCGCACAGATACG.

About this clone: The read is 3 residues too short to cover the CDR3 end, so that end is filled in from the germline J gene. The V call is TRBV13, the J call TRBJ2-2, with 9 bases that match TRBD2. The germline CDR1 and CDR2 sequences are PRHDT and FYEKMQ (reference sequence). The CDR3 is 17 amino acids. V was pared by 2 bases and J by 3 bases, with 7 bases of the junction left unmatched. The CDR3 bases that were read are TGTGCCAGCAGCTTACAAAAGACTAGCGGATACACCGGGGAG. Protein: CASSLQKTSGYTGE. The whole CDR3 sequence is CASSLQKTSGYTGELFF.

Of note for this clone: The read terminates 3 residues before the CDR3 end, so the remaining end is supplied by the germline J gene. The V call is TRBV13, the J call TRBJ2-1; 7 positions match TRBD2. Per germline, CDR1 PRHDT and CDR2 FYEKMQ (reference sequence). Unmatched junction bases numbered 11, after V lost 5 bases and J lost 7 bases. This CDR3 is built from 15 residues. CDR3: CASSLGGSAGNEQFF. CDR3 bases read: TGTGCCAGCAGCCTGGGAGGGAGTGCGGGAAATGAG.

As regards this clone: The DNA ends 3 residues before the CDR3 does, and the rest of the CDR3 is filled in from the germline J gene. The chain uses TRBV30 and TRBJ1-2; 9 nucleotides line up with TRBD1. The V gene's germline CDR1 is GTSNPN and CDR2 SVGIG (reference sequence). The CDR3 totals 13 residues. Trimming took 8 bases from V and 4 from J; bases not matched to a gene: 8. CDR3 loop: CARETGGGYGYTF. The sequenced CDR3 bases are TGTGCCCGAGAGACAGGGGGAGGCTATGGC.

Concerning this clone itself: From the germline J gene comes the end of the CDR3, since the read stops 3 residues before it. The chain combines TRBV18 with TRBJ2-2, with a weak D call TRBD1 (6 bases). The CDR3 runs 16 residues. The germline V gene encodes CDR1 KGHSH and CDR2 LQKENI. Trimming removed 0 bases from V and 1 base from J, with 9 bases in between. CDR3 DNA, as far as it was read: TGTGCCAGCTCACCACCTGGACAGATGAACACCGGGGAG. Translating gives CASSPPGQMNTGE. The complete CDR3 reads CASSPPGQMNTGELFF.

Of note for this clone: The read stops 3 residues short of the end of the CDR3; the missing end is completed from the germline J gene. The V gene is TRBV18, the J gene TRBJ2-6; 7 bases align to TRBD1. J lost 2 bases, V lost 2 bases, and 3 bases had no gene match. CDR1 KGHSH and CDR2 LQKENI come from the germline V gene. The CDR3 runs to 16 residues. Partial CDR3 DNA: TGTGCCAGCTCACCATTGACAGGGCCTGGGGCCAACGTC. Its protein product is CASSPLTGPGANV. In full, the CDR3 reads CASSPLTGPGANVLTF.

As to this clone: The read terminates 3 residues ahead of where the CDR3 ends, so the germline J gene completes it. This chain uses TRBV20-1 with TRBJ2-4, with D tentatively TRBD1 (6 bases). CDR1 and CDR2 from the germline V gene are DFQATT and SNEGSKA (reference sequence). V shed 6 bases and J shed 6 bases, with 18 bases lying between them. The CDR3 has 14 amino acids. CDR3: CSARGTRQLNIQYF. CDR3 bases read: TGCAGTGCAAGGGGGACCCGGCAGTTAAACATT.

With respect to this clone: The read gets to within 3 residues of the CDR3 end, and the germline J gene fills in the rest. The chain is built from TRBV5-1 and TRBJ2-3; tentative D call: TRBD2 (6 bases). V dropped 3 bases and J dropped 4 bases, with 12 bases sitting between them. The CDR3 has 14 residues. Germline CDR1 is SGHRS and CDR2 is YFSETQ. CDR3 bases read: TGCGCCAGCAGCTCGGGGGACTTATCAGATACG. Its protein is CASSSGDLSDT. The full CDR3 reads CASSSGDLSDTQYF.

This chain's CDR3 is CASSPGLISSYEQYF. Partial CDR3 DNA: TGCGCCAGCAGCCCGGGTCTCATCAGCTCCTACGAG. The V call is TRBV5-1, the J call TRBJ2-7; D is ambiguous. The read finishes 3 residues shy of the CDR3 end, and the germline J gene is used to complete it. Germline assignment: CDR1 SGHRS and CDR2 YFSETQ. CDR3 size: 15 residues. Trimming took 4 bases from V and 0 from J, leaving 14 bases between them.

A note on this clone: The read terminates 3 residues before the CDR3 end, so the remaining end is supplied by the germline J gene. The gene calls are TRBV10-3 and TRBJ1-1, with D uncertain. Per germline, CDR1 ENHRY and CDR2 SYGVKD. CDR3 length: 14 residues. Trimming shortened V by 4 bases and J by 2 bases, and 11 bases separated the two germline ends. The CDR3 region is CAISVEQKNTEAFF. The sequenced CDR3 bases are TGTGCCATCAGTGTCGAACAGAAAAACACTGAA.

For this clone: The read ends 3 residues shy of where the CDR3 ends; the end is completed using the germline J gene. The rearrangement links TRBV7-6 to TRBJ1-1; possibly TRBD1 for D (5 bases). Trimming pared 1 base from V and 4 bases from J, leaving 13 bases between. The V gene's germline CDR1 is SGHVS and CDR2 FNYEAQ. This CDR3 is built from 15 residues. CDR3 DNA (partial): TGTGCCAGCAGCTTAGGCCCGGGGGGGGGCACTGAA. Its protein is CASSLGPGGGTE. The complete CDR3 reads CASSLGPGGGTEAFF.

Concerning this clone: The read finishes 3 residues shy of the CDR3 end, and the germline J gene is used to complete it. J is TRBJ2-3 and V is TRBV29-1, with 9 nucleotides matching TRBD1. Germline loops: CDR1 SQVTM, CDR2 ANQGSEA. The CDR3 extends over 17 amino acids. Germline trimming cut 3 bases from V and 2 bases from J; bases unmatched to any gene: 12. This chain's CDR3 is CSVEGIQGAFDTDTQYF. The CDR3 bases that were read are TGCAGCGTTGAGGGAATACAGGGGGCGTTTGACACAGATACG.